The TCR beta chain under discussion was sequenced for a study of T cell changes during pregnancy in multiple sclerosis. This clone was seen once. Profiled with immunoSEQ multiplex PCR; TCRdb holds only in-frame clones, not every one. The table includes about 24,000 clones, 75% to 90% detected once. The TCR was taken from a female donor in good health, enrolled as a control in a pregnancy study. Sequencing was performed on CD8+ T cells from peripheral blood mononuclear cells, taken in the first trimester of pregnancy.

The DNA for the CDR3 is TGTGCCAGCAGCCATGACAGGAACTATGGCTACACCTTC. This codes for CASSHDRNYGYTF. The V gene is TRBV6-5, the J gene TRBJ1-2; possibly TRBD1 for D (6 bases). The germline gives CDR1 MNHEY, CDR2 SVGAGI. V was cut by 6 bases and J by 2 bases, with 10 bases left in between. The CDR3 length is 13 residues.